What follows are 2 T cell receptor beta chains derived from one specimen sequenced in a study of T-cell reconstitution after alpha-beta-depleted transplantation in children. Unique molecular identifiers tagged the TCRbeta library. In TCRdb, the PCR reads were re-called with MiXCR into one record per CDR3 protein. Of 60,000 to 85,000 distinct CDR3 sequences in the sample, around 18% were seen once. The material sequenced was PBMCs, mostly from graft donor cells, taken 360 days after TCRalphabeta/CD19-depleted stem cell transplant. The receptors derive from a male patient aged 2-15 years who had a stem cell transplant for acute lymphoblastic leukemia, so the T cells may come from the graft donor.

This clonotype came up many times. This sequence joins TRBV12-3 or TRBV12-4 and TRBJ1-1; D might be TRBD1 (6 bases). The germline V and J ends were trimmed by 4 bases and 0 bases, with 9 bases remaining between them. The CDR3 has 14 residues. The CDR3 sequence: CASSWDTLNTEAFF. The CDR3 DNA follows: TGTGCCAGCAGTTGGGACACCCTGAACACTGAAGCTTTCTTT.

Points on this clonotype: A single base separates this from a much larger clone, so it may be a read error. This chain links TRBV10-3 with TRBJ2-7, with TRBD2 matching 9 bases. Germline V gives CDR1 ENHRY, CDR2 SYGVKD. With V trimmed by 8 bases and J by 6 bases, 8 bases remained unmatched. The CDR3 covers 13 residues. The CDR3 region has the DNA TGTGCCATCGGGAGTGCGGGGGGGTGCGAGCAGTACTTC. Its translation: CAIGSAGGCEQYF.